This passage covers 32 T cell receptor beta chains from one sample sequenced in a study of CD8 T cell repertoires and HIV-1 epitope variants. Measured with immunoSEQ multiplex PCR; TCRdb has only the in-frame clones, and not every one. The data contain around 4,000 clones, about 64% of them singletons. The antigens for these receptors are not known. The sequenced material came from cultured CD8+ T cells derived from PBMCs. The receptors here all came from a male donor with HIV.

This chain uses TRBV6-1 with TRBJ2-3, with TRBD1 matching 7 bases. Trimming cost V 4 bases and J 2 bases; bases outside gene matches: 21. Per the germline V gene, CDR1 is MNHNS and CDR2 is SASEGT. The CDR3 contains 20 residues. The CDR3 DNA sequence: TGTGCCAGCAGTGCCTTCGACAGGGCCGACCAGGGGCCTTTCACAGATACGCAGTATTTT. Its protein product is CASSAFDRADQGPFTDTQYF.

The CDR3 nucleotides are TGTGCCAGCAGCTCTACAGGGAACAATGAGCAGTTCTTC. This translates into CASSSTGNNEQFF. The chain joins TRBV13 to TRBJ2-1, with a tentative D call TRBD1 (6 bases). V dropped 4 bases and J dropped 5 bases, with 9 bases sitting between them. The germline gives CDR1 PRHDT, CDR2 FYEKMQ (reference sequence). The CDR3 consists of 13 residues.

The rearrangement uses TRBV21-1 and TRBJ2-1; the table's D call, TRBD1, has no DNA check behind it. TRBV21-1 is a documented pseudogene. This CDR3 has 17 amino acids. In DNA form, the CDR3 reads TGTGCCAGCAGCAAACCCCCCATACAGTTCTCCTACAATGAGCAGTTCTTC. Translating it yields CASSKPPIQFSYNEQFF.

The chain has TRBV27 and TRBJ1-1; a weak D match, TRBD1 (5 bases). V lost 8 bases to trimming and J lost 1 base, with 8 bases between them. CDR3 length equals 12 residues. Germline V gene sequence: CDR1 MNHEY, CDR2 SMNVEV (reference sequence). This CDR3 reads CASGDPNTEAFF. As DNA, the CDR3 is TGTGCCAGCGGGGACCCGAACACTGAAGCTTTCTTT.

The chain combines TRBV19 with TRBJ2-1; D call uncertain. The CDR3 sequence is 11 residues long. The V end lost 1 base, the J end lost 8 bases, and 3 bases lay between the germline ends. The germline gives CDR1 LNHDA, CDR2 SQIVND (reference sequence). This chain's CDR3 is CASSIGDEQFF. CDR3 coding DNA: TGTGCCAGTAGTATAGGCGATGAGCAGTTCTTC.

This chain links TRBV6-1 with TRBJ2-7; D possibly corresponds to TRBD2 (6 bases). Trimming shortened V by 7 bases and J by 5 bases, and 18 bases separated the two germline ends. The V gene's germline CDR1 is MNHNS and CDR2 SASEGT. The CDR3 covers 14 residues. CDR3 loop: CASTRAPGVDEQYF. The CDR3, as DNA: TGTGCCAGCACCAGGGCCCCGGGGGTGGACGAGCAGTACTTC.

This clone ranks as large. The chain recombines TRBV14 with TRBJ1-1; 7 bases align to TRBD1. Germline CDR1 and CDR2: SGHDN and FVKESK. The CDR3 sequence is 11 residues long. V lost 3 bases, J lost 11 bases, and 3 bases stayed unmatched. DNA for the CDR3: TGTGCCAGCAGCCAGTCAGGGGGGGCTTTCTTT. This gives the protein CASSQSGGAFF.

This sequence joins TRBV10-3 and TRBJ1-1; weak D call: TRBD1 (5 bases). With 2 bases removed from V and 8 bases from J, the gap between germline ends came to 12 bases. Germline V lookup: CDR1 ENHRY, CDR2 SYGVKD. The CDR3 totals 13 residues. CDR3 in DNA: TGTGCCATCAGTGAGGGAGGGACCGCCGAAGCTTTCTTT. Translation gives CAISEGGTAEAFF.

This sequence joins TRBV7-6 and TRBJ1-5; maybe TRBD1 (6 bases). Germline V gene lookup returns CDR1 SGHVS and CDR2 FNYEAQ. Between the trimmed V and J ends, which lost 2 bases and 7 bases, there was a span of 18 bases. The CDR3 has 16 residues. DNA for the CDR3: TGTGCCAGCAGCTTATTAAGCGGCAGGGGAAACCAGCCCCAGCATTTT. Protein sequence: CASSLLSGRGNQPQHF.

The CDR3 here is CASSLAGSSMVAGELFF. The CDR3 bases are TGTGCCAGCAGTTTAGCGGGAAGCAGTATGGTGGCCGGGGAGCTGTTTTTT. The V call is TRBV27, the J call TRBJ2-2, with D perhaps matching TRBD2 (6 bases). Trimming shortened V by 2 bases and J by 6 bases, and 19 bases separated the two germline ends. The CDR3 is 17 amino acids. Germline V gene sequence: CDR1 MNHEY, CDR2 SMNVEV (reference sequence).

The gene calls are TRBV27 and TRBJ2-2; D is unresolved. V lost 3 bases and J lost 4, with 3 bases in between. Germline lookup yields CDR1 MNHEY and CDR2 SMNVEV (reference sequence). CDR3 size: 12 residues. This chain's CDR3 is CASSFGTGELFF. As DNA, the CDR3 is TGTGCCAGCAGTTTCGGCACCGGGGAGCTGTTTTTT.

The CDR3 nucleotides are TGTGCCAGCAGCCCGACGTCGGGCCTGGGGACTGAAGCTTTCTTT. Protein sequence: CASSPTSGLGTEAFF. The chain combines TRBV7-2 with TRBJ1-1; D not resolved. Germline-derived CDR1 and CDR2 are SGHTA and FQGNSA. The CDR3 is 15 amino acids. Trimming removed 5 bases from V and 5 bases from J, with 18 bases in between.

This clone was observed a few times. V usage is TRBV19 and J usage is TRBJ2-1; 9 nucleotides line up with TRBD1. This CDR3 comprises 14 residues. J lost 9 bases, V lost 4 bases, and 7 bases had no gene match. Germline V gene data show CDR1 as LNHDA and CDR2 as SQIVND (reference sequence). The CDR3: CASSRGQGRSEQFF. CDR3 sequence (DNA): TGTGCCAGTAGTAGGGGACAGGGTAGAAGTGAGCAGTTCTTC.

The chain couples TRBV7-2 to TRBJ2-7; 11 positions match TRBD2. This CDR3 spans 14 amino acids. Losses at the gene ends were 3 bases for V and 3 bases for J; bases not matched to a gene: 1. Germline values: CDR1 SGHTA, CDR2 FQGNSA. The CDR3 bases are TGTGCCAGCAGCTTTGGGACTAGCGGCTACGAGCAGTACTTC. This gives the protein CASSFGTSGYEQYF.

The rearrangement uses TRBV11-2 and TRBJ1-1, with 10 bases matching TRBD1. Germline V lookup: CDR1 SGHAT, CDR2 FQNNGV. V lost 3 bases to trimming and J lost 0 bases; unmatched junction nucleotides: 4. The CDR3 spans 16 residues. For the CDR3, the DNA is TGTGCCAGCAGCTTCGGACAGGGGGGTATGAACACTGAAGCTTTCTTT. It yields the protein CASSFGQGGMNTEAFF. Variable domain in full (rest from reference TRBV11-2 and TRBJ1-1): EAGVAQSPRYKIIEKRQSVAFWCNPISGHATLYWYQQILGQGPKLLIQFQNNGVVDDSQLPKDRFSAERLKGVDSTLKIQPAKLEDSAVYLCASSFGQGGMNTEAFFGQGTRLTVV.

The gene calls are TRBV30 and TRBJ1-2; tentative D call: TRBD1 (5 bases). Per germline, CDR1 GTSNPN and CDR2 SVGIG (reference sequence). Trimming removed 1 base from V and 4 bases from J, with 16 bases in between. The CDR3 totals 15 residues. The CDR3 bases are TGTGCCTGGAGTGGACGGGACGCTTGGACCTATGGCTACACCTTC. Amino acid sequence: CAWSGRDAWTYGYTF. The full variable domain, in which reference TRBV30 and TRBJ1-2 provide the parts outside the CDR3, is SQTIHQWPATLVQPVGSPLSLECTVEGTSNPNLYWYRQAAGRGLQLLFYSVGIGQISSEVPQNLSASRPQDRQFILSSKKLLLSDSGFYLCAWSGRDAWTYGYTFGSGTRLTVV.

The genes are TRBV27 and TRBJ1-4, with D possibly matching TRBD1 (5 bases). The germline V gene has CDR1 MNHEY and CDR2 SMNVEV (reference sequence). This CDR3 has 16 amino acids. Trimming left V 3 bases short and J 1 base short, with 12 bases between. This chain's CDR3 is CASSFIMGGTNEKLFF. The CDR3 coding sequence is TGTGCCAGCAGTTTTATAATGGGGGGAACTAATGAAAAACTGTTTTTT.

The CDR3 region has the DNA TGCGCCAGCAGCTTGGACTGGGGGAATGAGCAGTTCTTC. Translation: CASSLDWGNEQFF. The chain uses TRBV5-1 and TRBJ2-1; D tentatively reads TRBD1 or TRBD2 (5 bases each). This CDR3 is 13 amino acids long. The V gene's germline CDR1 is SGHRS and CDR2 YFSETQ. V was trimmed by 0 bases and J by 7 bases, leaving 8 bases between them.

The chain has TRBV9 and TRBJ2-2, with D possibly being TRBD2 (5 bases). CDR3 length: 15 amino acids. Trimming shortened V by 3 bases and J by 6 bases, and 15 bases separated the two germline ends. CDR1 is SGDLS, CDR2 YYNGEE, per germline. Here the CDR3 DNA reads TGTGCCAGCAGCGGAGAAGTGAGGGTGGCCGGGGAGCTGTTTTTT. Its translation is CASSGEVRVAGELFF. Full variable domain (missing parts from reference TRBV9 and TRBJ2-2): DSGVTQTPKHLITATGQRVTLRCSPRSGDLSVYWYQQSLDQGLQFLIQYYNGEERAKGNILERFSAQQFPDLHSELNLSSLELGDSALYFCASSGEVRVAGELFFGEGSRLTVL.

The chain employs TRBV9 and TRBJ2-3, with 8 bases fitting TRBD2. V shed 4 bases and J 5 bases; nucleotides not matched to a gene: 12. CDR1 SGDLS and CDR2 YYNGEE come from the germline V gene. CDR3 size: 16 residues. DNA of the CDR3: TGTGCCAGCAGCCCTTTAGCGGGGCCTGTCGGAGATACGCAGTATTTT. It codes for CASSPLAGPVGDTQYF.

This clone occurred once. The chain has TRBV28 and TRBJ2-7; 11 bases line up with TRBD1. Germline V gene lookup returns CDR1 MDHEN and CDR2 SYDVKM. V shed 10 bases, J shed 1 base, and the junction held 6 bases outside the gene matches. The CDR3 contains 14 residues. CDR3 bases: TGTGCCATCTCGGACAGGGGGCTTTCCTACGAGCAGTACTTC. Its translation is CAISDRGLSYEQYF.

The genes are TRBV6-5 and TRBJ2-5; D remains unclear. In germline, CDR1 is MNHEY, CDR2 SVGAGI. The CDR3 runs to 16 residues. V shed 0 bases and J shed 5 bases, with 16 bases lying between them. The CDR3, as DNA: TGTGCCAGCAGTTACTCGGTGATGGGGTCTGGGGAGACCCAGTACTTC. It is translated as CASSYSVMGSGETQYF.

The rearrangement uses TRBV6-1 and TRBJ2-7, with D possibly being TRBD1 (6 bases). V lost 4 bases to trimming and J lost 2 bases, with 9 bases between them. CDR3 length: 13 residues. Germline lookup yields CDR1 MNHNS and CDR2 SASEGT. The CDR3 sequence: CASSARGTYEQYF. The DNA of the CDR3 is TGTGCCAGCAGTGCAAGGGGGACCTACGAGCAGTACTTC.

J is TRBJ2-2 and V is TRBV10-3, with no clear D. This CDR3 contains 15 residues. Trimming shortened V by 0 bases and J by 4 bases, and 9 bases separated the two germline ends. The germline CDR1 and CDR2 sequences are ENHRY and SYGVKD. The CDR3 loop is CAISESLAVTGELFF. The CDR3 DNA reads TGTGCCATCAGTGAGTCGCTGGCGGTCACCGGGGAGCTGTTTTTT.

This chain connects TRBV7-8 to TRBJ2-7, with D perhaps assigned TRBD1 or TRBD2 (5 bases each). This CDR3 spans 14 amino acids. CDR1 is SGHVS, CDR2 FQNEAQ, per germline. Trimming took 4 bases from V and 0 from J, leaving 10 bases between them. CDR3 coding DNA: TGTGCCAGCAGCTCAGGGACCTCCTCCTACGAGCAGTACTTC. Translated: CASSSGTSSYEQYF.

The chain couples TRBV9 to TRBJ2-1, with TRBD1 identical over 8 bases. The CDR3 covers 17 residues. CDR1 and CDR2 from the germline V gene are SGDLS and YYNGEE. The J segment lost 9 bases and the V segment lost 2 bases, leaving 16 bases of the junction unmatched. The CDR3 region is CASSVSPGGPRPPEQFF. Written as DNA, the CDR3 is TGTGCCAGCAGCGTCTCCCCAGGGGGCCCTCGGCCACCTGAGCAGTTCTTC.

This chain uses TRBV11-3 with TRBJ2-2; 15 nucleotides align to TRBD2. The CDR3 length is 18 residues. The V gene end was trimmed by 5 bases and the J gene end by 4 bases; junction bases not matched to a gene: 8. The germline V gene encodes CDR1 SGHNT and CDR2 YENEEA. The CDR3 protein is CASSPRTSGGGRTGELFF. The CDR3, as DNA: TGTGCCAGCAGCCCCCGGACTAGCGGGGGGGGTCGCACCGGGGAGCTGTTTTTT.

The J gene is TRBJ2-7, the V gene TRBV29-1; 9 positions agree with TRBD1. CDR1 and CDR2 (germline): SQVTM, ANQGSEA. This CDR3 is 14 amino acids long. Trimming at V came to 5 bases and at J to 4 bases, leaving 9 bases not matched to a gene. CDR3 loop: CSVLLGTGLYEQYF. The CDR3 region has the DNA TGCAGCGTTTTGCTCGGGACAGGGTTGTACGAGCAGTACTTC.

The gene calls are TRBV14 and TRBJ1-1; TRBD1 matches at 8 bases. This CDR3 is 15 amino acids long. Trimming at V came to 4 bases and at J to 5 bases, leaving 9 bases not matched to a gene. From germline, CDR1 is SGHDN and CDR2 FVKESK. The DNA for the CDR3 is TGTGCCAGCAGCCTGTGGGGACAGGTGGCTACTGAAGCTTTCTTT. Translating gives CASSLWGQVATEAFF.

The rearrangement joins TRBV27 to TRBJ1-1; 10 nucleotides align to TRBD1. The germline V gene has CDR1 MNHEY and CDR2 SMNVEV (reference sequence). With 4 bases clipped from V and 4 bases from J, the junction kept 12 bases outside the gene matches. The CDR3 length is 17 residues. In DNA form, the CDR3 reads TGTGCCAGCAGTTCCCCCGGGACAGGGGTGATTTCCACTGAAGCTTTCTTT. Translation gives CASSSPGTGVISTEAFF.

For the CDR3, the DNA is TGTGCCAGCAGCTTAAGCCGCAACTACGAGCAGTACTTC. Translating gives CASSLSRNYEQYF. The J gene is TRBJ2-7, the V gene TRBV7-3; D remains unclear. Looked up from germline, CDR1 is SGHTA and CDR2 is FQGTGA. Trimming took 1 base from V and 3 from J, leaving 7 bases between them. The CDR3 totals 13 residues. Variable domain in full (rest from reference TRBV7-3 and TRBJ2-7): GAGVSQTPSNKVTEKGKYVELRCDPISGHTALYWYRQSLGQGPEFLIYFQGTGAADDSGLPNDRFFAVRPEGSVSTLKIQRTERGDSAVYLCASSLSRNYEQYFGPGTRLTVT.

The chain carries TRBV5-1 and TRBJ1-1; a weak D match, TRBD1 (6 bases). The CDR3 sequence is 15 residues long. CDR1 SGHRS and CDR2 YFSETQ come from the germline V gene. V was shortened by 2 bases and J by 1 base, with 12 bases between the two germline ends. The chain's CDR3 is CASSFLGGTNTEAFF. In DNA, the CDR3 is TGCGCCAGCAGCTTCCTTGGGGGCACGAACACTGAAGCTTTCTTT.